This T cell receptor beta chain was identified during a study of blood T cell repertoires in COVID-19. Overall study context: The United States, Italy and Spain supplied acute and convalescent COVID-19 samples.

This CDR3 spans 14 amino acids. The V and J ends lost 11 bases and 1 base respectively, with 17 bases between them. Germline CDR1 reads SGHTA; CDR2 reads FQGTGA. As processed by the authors: Amplification of reference gene primers provided the estimated nucleated cell counts. Profiled with immunoSEQ multiplex PCR; TCRdb holds only in-frame clones, not every one. The V and J calls and clone size come from that table; D and trimming were worked out from the DNA. The repertoire includes roughly 36,000 clones, approximately 80% of them detected once, and more than 10% sits in the top ten. This receptor was taken from a human donor in a cohort sampled during active COVID-19. Sequenced: peripheral blood. J is TRBJ1-1 and V is TRBV7-3; D remains ambiguous. The CDR3 coding sequence is TGTGCCTTCTCCTGGGGAGAGAGGAACACTGAAGCTTTCTTT. Its translation is CAFSWGERNTEAFF.